This is a list of T cell receptor beta chains from one sample in a study of T cells in Graves' hyperthyroidism and ophthalmopathy. TCRdb passed the multiplex PCR reads through MiXCR, listing each CDR3 protein once. The repertoire holds 400,000 to 550,000 distinct CDR3 sequences, roughly a quarter seen once, with 11% in the top ten. Sequenced material: blood. The receptors shown here come from a woman younger than 45 with Graves' ophthalmopathy. The CDR3 runs from the conserved cysteine through the conserved F or W. Each record gives: clone size, V gene, D gene, J gene, CDR3 DNA, CDR3 protein. The D gene is left open where the match is weak. For some rows the clone size is stated as once, few or many, or as a class when expanded; others skip it.

-,TRBV27,TRBD1,TRBJ1-5,TGTGCCAGCAGCCACCTGCAGGGGGCCGGGGGCAATCAGCCCCAGCATTTT,CASSHLQGAGGNQPQHF
-,TRBV27,-,TRBJ1-2,TGTGCCAGCAGTACCCCCGGGGGGTCCTATGGCTACACCTTC,CASSTPGGSYGYTF
many,TRBV6-1,-,TRBJ2-5,TGTGCCAGCAGCGATAGGAGCGGGCAAGAGACCCAGTACTTC,CASSDRSGQETQYF
many,TRBV12-3/TRBV12-4,TRBD1,TRBJ2-5,TGTGCCAGCAGTACCACCGGGACAGGGGGACAGGAGACCCAGTACTTC,CASSTTGTGGQETQYF
many,TRBV27,-,TRBJ1-1,TGTGCCAGCAGTTTATCGTTACAAACGGGGACTGAAGCTTTCTTT,CASSLSLQTGTEAFF
many,TRBV6-5,TRBD2,TRBJ2-7,TGTGCCAGCAGTCCCGAAGCGGGGCTCTCCGGCGAGCAGTACTTC,CASSPEAGLSGEQYF
-,TRBV6-1,-,TRBJ2-7,TGTGCCAGCAGACAAATCCGGGACTGGGCCTACGAGCAGTACTTC,CASRQIRDWAYEQYF
many,TRBV28,-,TRBJ1-5,TGTGCCAGCAGTTCTCTCGTAGGTCAGCCCCAGCATTTT,CASSSLVGQPQHF
few,TRBV13,-,TRBJ2-5,TGTGCCAGCAGCGGAACGGGAGTCCAACAAGAGACCCAGTACTTC,CASSGTGVQQETQYF
many,TRBV12-3/TRBV12-4,-,TRBJ1-1,TGTGCCAGCAGTTCCCAGATGAACACTGAAGCTTTCTTT,CASSSQMNTEAFF
-,TRBV12-3/TRBV12-4,-,TRBJ1-1,TGTGCCAGCAGTTTTGACGTCGCTGAAGCTTTCTTT,CASSFDVAEAFF
many,TRBV2,-,TRBJ2-6,TGTGCCAGCATGGGGGGACAAGGCCTCTCTGGGGCCAACGTCCTGACTTTC,CASMGGQGLSGANVLTF
many,TRBV7-3,-,TRBJ1-3,TGTGCCAGCAGCTCCACAGGAGCCGGAAACACCATATATTTT,CASSSTGAGNTIYF
-,TRBV11-1,-,TRBJ2-7,TGTGCCAGCAGCTCCCAATCTACAGGGCGGATCTCCTACGAGCAGTACTTC,CASSSQSTGRISYEQYF
-,TRBV5-1,-,TRBJ1-3,TGCGCCAGCAGCCTGGTTGGCGCCTCTGGAAACACCATATATTTT,CASSLVGASGNTIYF
-,TRBV2,-,TRBJ2-7,TGTGCCAGCACTCTGGGAAGCCACGAGCAGTACTTC,CASTLGSHEQYF
many,TRBV20-1,-,TRBJ2-5,TGCAGTGCTAGAGATCCCCGGGACCCTGTGCAAGAGACCCAGTACTTC,CSARDPRDPVQETQYF
-,TRBV6-1,-,TRBJ2-2,TGTGCCAGCAGCGAAGATATCCGAAGAGTAACCGGGGAGCTGTTTTTT,CASSEDIRRVTGELFF
few,TRBV7-3,-,TRBJ1-3,TGTGCCAGCCGGGGCAGCGCCGGAAACACCATATATTTT,CASRGSAGNTIYF
-,TRBV30,-,TRBJ1-1,TGTGCCTGGAGTGTACTGGGTGGCACTGAAGCTTTCTTT,CAWSVLGGTEAFF
many,TRBV12-3/TRBV12-4,-,TRBJ2-4,TGTGCCAGCGGGCTTTGGGGTTATACCAAAAACATTAAGTACTTC,CASGLWGYTKNIKYF
many,TRBV6-5,-,TRBJ2-2,TGTGCCAGCAGTTACACCGCAGAGGTCGGGGAGCTGTTTTTT,CASSYTAEVGELFF
few,TRBV14,-,TRBJ1-1,TGTGCCAGCAGCCAACTAGAGAGCAGCGAAGCTTTCTTT,CASSQLESSEAFF
many,TRBV6-1,-,TRBJ2-5,TGTGCCAGCAGTGAACCGGGAAAAGAGACCCAGTACTTC,CASSEPGKETQYF
many,TRBV6-1,-,TRBJ2-7,TGTGCCAGCGGGGTGGGTTTCGGCTACGAGCAGTACTTC,CASGVGFGYEQYF
many,TRBV19,-,TRBJ2-5,TGTGCCAGTAGTACACCAGGGATCCCTCAAGAGACCCAGTACTTC,CASSTPGIPQETQYF
many,TRBV6-4,-,TRBJ1-2,TGTGCCAGCAGTACCCTGGTGTGGGATTATGGGGGGGGTGAAGACTATGGCTACACCTTC,CASSTLVWDYGGGEDYGYTF
many,TRBV28,-,TRBJ1-2,TGTGCCAGCAGTCCAGCAGGACGAGATGGCTACACCTTC,CASSPAGRDGYTF
many,TRBV29-1,TRBD2,TRBJ2-7,TGCAGCGTAACTAGCGGGGGGGGCGAGCAGTACTTC,CSVTSGGGEQYF
few,TRBV18,TRBD2,TRBJ2-2,TGTGCCAGCTCACCACAGAGCGGGGGCGACACCGGGGAGCTGTTTTTT,CASSPQSGGDTGELFF
many,TRBV5-1,-,TRBJ1-2,TGCGCCAGCAGCTTCATAGGGAAGGATTATGGCTACACCTTC,CASSFIGKDYGYTF
many,TRBV6-1,-,TRBJ1-5,TGTGCCAGCAGCCCTCGTCGGGGAGGGAACCAGCCCCAGCATTTT,CASSPRRGGNQPQHF
-,TRBV20-1,-,TRBJ2-7,TGCAGTGCTAGGCGGCCCCACGAGACCTACGAGCAGTACTTC,CSARRPHETYEQYF